A single T cell receptor beta chain is shown here with its context. TCRdb processed the 5' RACE reads anew with MiXCR; each CDR3 protein has one entry. The sample lists approximately 300,000 distinct CDR3 sequences; nearly 9.5% were seen once. The V gene lost 7 bases and the J gene lost 9 bases, with 17 bases spanning the gap. CDR3 length: 13 amino acids. CDR1 is SGHRS and CDR2 is YFSETQ in the germline V gene. The source of the sample is a study of identical twins. The data were also submitted as part of a second study, on yellow fever vaccine responses in identical twins. As reported in that work: Reportedly, twins showed a vaccine T cell response that looked partly convergent and partly personalized.

The chain employs TRBV5-1 and TRBJ2-1; D possibly uses TRBD1 or TRBD2 (5 bases each). The TCR originated in a woman under 30 in good health. The sample was CD8+ T cells sorted from blood. Written as DNA, the CDR3 is TGCGCCAGCCGCCACGGGGCAACCAGTGAGCAGTTCTTC. It encodes CASRHGATSEQFF.